This T cell receptor beta chain comes out of a study of regulatory T cells in long-lasting Graves disease (dated by TCRdb to about 2021). Regarding the research as a whole: To count as having persistent Graves' disease, a patient had to have received antithyroid drug treatment for over 5 years with TSH receptor autoantibodies remaining persistently positive. Peripheral blood TCR sequencing and RNA sequencing compared persistent Graves' disease patients with newly diagnosed Graves' disease patients. The study was conducted in China and was registered as a clinical trial. A total of roughly 33 samples underwent TCR sequencing: about 13 from persistent and around 20 from newly diagnosed Graves' disease patients. Antithyroid drugs had been taken for approximately 9.7 years on average by persistent Graves' disease patients in the clinical cohort.

General findings and caveats noted by the study authors: The small sample size was acknowledged by the authors as a limitation that may reduce accuracy. Only peripheral blood was studied, because thyroid tissue, the primary lesion, was inaccessible. Only the TCR beta chain was sequenced and analyzed. More public clonotypes were shared among persistent patients (roughly 2,900) than among newly diagnosed patients (roughly 1,000). Persistent Graves' disease patients showed lower TCR Shannon entropy and fewer highly expanded clones than newly diagnosed patients, suggesting clonal expansion.

Explained via the paper, the time point label denotes: persistent/refractory GD, antithyroid drugs over 5 years with positive TRAb. For both TCR sequencing and RNA sequencing, RNA was extracted from PBMCs using TRIzol. The diagnosis of Graves' disease followed American Thyroid Association guidelines. Patients were recruited from an endocrinology department in Xi'an, China. Each patient gave around 9.2 milliliters of peripheral blood, collected in an EDTA anticoagulant tube. Ficoll Paque Plus density gradient separation was used to isolate PBMCs, and no further T cell sorting was done. An Agilent 2100 Bioanalyzer and agarose gel were used to check RNA quality, and a NanoDrop 2000 was used to measure RNA concentration. This clonotype was seen ten or more times. Its cognate antigen has yet to be identified. The input lacks base qualities; no much larger clone sits a single base away. Library generation was performed with multiplex PCR. Sequencing relied on an Illumina HiSeq 4000. CDR3 regions were amplified by Arm-PCR with iRepertoire HTBI primers to construct TCR beta libraries. PCR products were gel purified before sequencing. In the authors' own workflow: Gene usage analysis of CDR3 amino acid clonotypes used the roughly 62 TRBV and some 15 TRBJ segments found across samples. Filtered high-quality paired reads were merged into contigs using COPE and FqMerger. BLAST was used to align contigs to the IMGT TRBV, TRBD and TRBJ reference genes, and CDR3 was defined following IMGT. Clonotypes above 0.1% frequency were classified as highly expanded clones. Shannon entropy was used to measure repertoire diversity, and the Gini coefficient was used to measure V-J evenness. Clonotypes shared by more than one individual were considered public. The public reads were quality trimmed at Q25 with fastp and then assembled into clones with MiXCR by TCRdb, keeping productive beta chains. Each CDR3 protein gets just one entry, which takes the most common genes and DNA from the rows behind it. These V and J calls are TCRdb output, not the study's own analysis. The sample yields around 340,000 distinct CDR3 sequences; 15% to 20% were counted once. The ten biggest clones cover 25% to 35% of the sample.

The origin of this receptor is a female donor with Graves disease. The sequencing used peripheral blood mononuclear cells (PBMCs), collected when the disease was refractory, from a patient treated with antithyroid drugs.

The CDR3 is CAGRGKNTGELFF. Here is the DNA: TGTGCCGGGCGCGGCAAAAACACCGGGGAGCTGTTTTTT. The chain is made from TRBV6-1 and TRBJ2-2; the D gene is unclear. V gives up 11 bases and J gives up 2 bases, and the segment between their germline ends measures 12 bases. Taken from cysteine to phenylalanine, the CDR3 has 13 residues. The read is trimmed to its CDR3 DNA, 39 bases read in frame from base 1. The germline V gene encodes CDR1 MNHNS and CDR2 SASEGT.